Each of the 24 T cell receptor beta chains below was sequenced from the same sample in a study of cytomegalovirus exposure and HLA in healthy donors. The PCR was carried out with 60 Vbeta primers and 13 Jbeta primers. Method: immunoSEQ multiplex PCR; TCRdb's copy keeps in-frame clones and lacks some. This sample has 150,000 to 200,000 clones; 81% occur once, and the top ten carry approximately 3.8%. Input material: PBMCs. The receptor source for this set is a man aged 50 or older in good health and CMV-seronegative.

The chain is built from TRBV6-6 and TRBJ1-2; D is possibly TRBD1 (6 bases). Germline CDR1 reads MNHNY; CDR2 reads SVGAGI (reference sequence). Trimming stripped 8 bases from V and 5 bases from J, with 15 bases between. This CDR3 is 13 amino acids long. The CDR3: CASGRGGAYGYTF. CDR3 coding DNA: TGTGCCAGCGGGAGGGGGGGCGCGTATGGCTACACCTTC.

The chain employs TRBV2 and TRBJ2-5, with D possibly matching TRBD2 (7 bases). The J call is doubtful: the DNA matches TRBJ2-7 better. Germline V gene sequence: CDR1 SNHLY, CDR2 FYNNEI. This CDR3 is 16 amino acids long. The CDR3 region has the DNA TGTGCCAGCAGGGGGGGGACACAGAAGAAATCCTACGAGCAGTACTTC. Its translation: CASRGGTQKKSYEQYF.

The chain combines TRBV2 with TRBJ1-1, with 8 bases matching TRBD1. Germline loops: CDR1 SNHLY, CDR2 FYNNEI. The CDR3 runs to 18 residues. V lost 4 bases to trimming and J lost 1 base; unmatched junction nucleotides: 14. The CDR3 is CASSVSINGGTGNTEAFF. CDR3 nucleotide sequence: TGTGCCAGCAGTGTGTCGATTAACGGAGGGACAGGGAACACTGAAGCTTTCTTT.

This sequence joins TRBV6-5 and TRBJ1-2; 11 nucleotides match TRBD1. Germline CDR1 and CDR2: MNHEY and SVGAGI. J gave up 7 bases and V 2 bases, and 3 bases lay outside the gene matches. This CDR3 contains 14 residues. CDR3 sequence: CASSYADRGLGYTF. The CDR3 DNA is TGTGCCAGCAGTTACGCGGACAGGGGGCTTGGCTACACCTTC.

The V gene is TRBV14, the J gene TRBJ2-7; 7 nucleotides match TRBD2. The CDR3 has 13 residues. Germline V gives CDR1 SGHDN, CDR2 FVKESK. V dropped 7 bases and J dropped 4; count of bases not matched to a gene: 7. CDR3 in amino acids: CASTYGGGYEQYF. CDR3 bases: TGTGCCAGCACATACGGGGGAGGGTACGAGCAGTACTTC.

DNA for the CDR3: TGTGCCAGCAGCTTGTTAGAACAGGGAGCGATTGGCTACACCTTC. It specifies CASSLLEQGAIGYTF. This sequence joins TRBV7-9 and TRBJ1-2, with D possibly TRBD1 on 6 matching bases. The V and J ends lost 3 bases and 7 bases respectively, with 18 bases between them. This CDR3 has 15 amino acids. The germline CDR1 and CDR2 sequences are SEHNR and FQNEAQ (reference sequence).

This clone was found a few times. This CDR3 is also generated by other DNA sequences in the sample. The rearrangement links TRBV6-5 to TRBJ1-5, with a weak D call TRBD1 (5 bases). CDR3 length: 15 amino acids. Per germline, CDR1 MNHEY and CDR2 SVGAGI. V was trimmed by 2 bases and J by 2 bases, leaving 10 bases between them. CDR3 loop: CASSYGQGGNQPQHF. CDR3 nucleotide sequence: TGTGCCAGCAGTTACGGGCAGGGTGGCAATCAGCCCCAGCATTTT.

J is TRBJ2-1 and V is TRBV5-1, with 8 bases identical to TRBD2. Germline V gene data show CDR1 as SGHRS and CDR2 as YFSETQ. Germline trimming cut 4 bases from V and 0 bases from J; bases unmatched to any gene: 3. The CDR3 spans 15 residues. As DNA, the CDR3 is TGCGCCAGCAGCCCGAGCGGGGGCTCCTACAATGAGCAGTTCTTC. Translated, it gives CASSPSGGSYNEQFF.

The chain is built from TRBV13 and TRBJ2-1; 8 positions agree with TRBD1. Germline V CDR1 and CDR2: PRHDT, FYEKMQ (reference sequence). This CDR3 is 15 amino acids long. Trimming removed 3 bases from V and 3 bases from J; junction bases left unmatched: 4. The CDR3 DNA follows: TGTGCCAGCAGCTTTGGGACAGGAGTCTACAATGAGCAGTTCTTC. It yields the protein CASSFGTGVYNEQFF.

The V gene is TRBV5-4, the J gene TRBJ2-2; no clear D. The V gene's germline CDR1 is SGHNT and CDR2 YYREEE (reference sequence). The CDR3 has 12 amino acids. Deletions cut 4 bases from V and 3 bases from J, with 4 bases between. The DNA for the CDR3 is TGTGCCAGCAGCCCGTACACCGGGGAGCTGTTTTTT. It codes for CASSPYTGELFF.

V gene TRBV9 combines with J gene TRBJ2-4; 9 nucleotides line up with TRBD1. From germline, CDR1 is SGDLS and CDR2 YYNGEE. J was trimmed by 13 bases and V by 3 bases; bases with no gene match: 8. The CDR3 sequence is 13 residues long. CDR3 sequence (DNA): TGTGCCAGCAGCGCGCGAGGGACAGGGCAACAGTACTTC. The encoded protein is CASSARGTGQQYF.

This clone was detected only a few times. Additional DNA sequences in this sample encode the identical CDR3. This CDR3 is CASGLGRTGERNQPQHF. The CDR3 DNA is TGTGCTAGTGGTTTGGGGAGGACAGGGGAAAGGAATCAGCCCCAGCATTTT. The gene calls are TRBV12-5 and TRBJ1-5; 9 nucleotides match TRBD1. The V and J ends lost 1 base and 4 bases, in that order; junction bases with no gene match: 8. The CDR3 contains 17 residues. CDR1 LGHNT and CDR2 FRNRAP come from the germline V gene.

This chain connects TRBV5-1 to TRBJ2-3, with 7 positions matching TRBD1. Germline V gene lookup returns CDR1 SGHRS and CDR2 YFSETQ. The CDR3 contains 16 residues. Germline trimming cut 0 bases from V and 4 bases from J; bases unmatched to any gene: 8. CDR3 protein: CASSLGHRGGSDTQYF. The CDR3 DNA is TGCGCCAGCAGCTTGGGGCACAGGGGCGGGTCAGATACGCAGTATTTT.

The V call is TRBV20-1, the J call TRBJ2-5, with D uncertain. Germline V CDR1 and CDR2: DFQATT, SNEGSKA (reference sequence). Trimming stripped 3 bases from V and 5 bases from J, with 7 bases between. The CDR3 totals 11 residues. CDR3 bases: TGCAGTGCTAGGGCCAGTGAGACCCAGTACTTC. Translated: CSARASETQYF.

The rearrangement links TRBV10-3 to TRBJ1-1; D possibly corresponds to TRBD1 (6 bases). The CDR3 totals 13 residues. Germline V gene lookup returns CDR1 ENHRY and CDR2 SYGVKD. V gave up 7 bases and J gave up 2 bases, with 11 bases separating them. This CDR3 is CAITGDTNTEAFF. The CDR3 nucleotides read TGTGCCATCACCGGGGACACTAACACTGAAGCTTTCTTT.

This clone has just a few counts. The chain has TRBV6-1 and TRBJ1-3, with TRBD1 as a possible D gene (5 bases). Germline V gives CDR1 MNHNS, CDR2 SASEGT. CDR3 size: 16 residues. V dropped 4 bases and J dropped 2 bases, with 15 bases sitting between them. DNA of the CDR3: TGTGCCAGCAGTGGCTCGGGACTTTCGACTGGAAACACCATATATTTT. It is translated as CASSGSGLSTGNTIYF.

The V call is TRBV27, the J call TRBJ2-1; D remains unclear. The CDR3 has 11 residues. Germline CDR1 MNHEY, CDR2 SMNVEV (reference sequence). Trimming left V 5 bases short and J 4 bases short, with 3 bases between. CDR3: CASSQYNEQFF. The CDR3 region has the DNA TGTGCCAGCAGTCAATACAATGAGCAGTTCTTC.

The chain is built from TRBV29-1 and TRBJ1-2; no clear D gene. The V and J ends lost 4 bases and 8 bases respectively, with 14 bases between them. Germline-derived CDR1 and CDR2 are SQVTM and ANQGSEA. This CDR3 region has 12 residues. The CDR3 loop reads CSVGRVGGGYTF. The CDR3 coding sequence is TGCAGCGTTGGGCGGGTTGGCGGCGGCTACACCTTC. Drawing the rest from reference TRBV29-1 and TRBJ1-2, the complete variable domain is SAVISQKPSRDICQRGTSLTIQCQVDSQVTMMFWYRQQPGQSLTLIATANQGSEATYESGFVIDKFPISRPNLTFSTLTVSNMSPEDSSIYLCSVGRVGGGYTFGSGTRLTVV.

This chain joins TRBV2 and TRBJ1-5; D perhaps matches TRBD1 (5 bases). The germline V gene has CDR1 SNHLY and CDR2 FYNNEI. The CDR3 has 13 residues. The V and J ends lost 6 bases and 9 bases respectively, with 15 bases between them. Here the CDR3 DNA reads TGTGCCAGCAGCAAGGACTGGGGGGGGCCCCAGCATTTT. Its translation is CASSKDWGGPQHF.

This clone was recorded once. This rearrangement joins TRBV15 to TRBJ1-2; D uncertain. V was pared by 5 bases and J by 0 bases, with 7 bases between. The CDR3 covers 13 residues. CDR1 is LNHNV, CDR2 YYDKDF, per germline (reference sequence). CDR3 nucleotide sequence: TGTGCCACCAGCTTAACTACTAACTATGGCTACACCTTC. Encoded protein: CATSLTTNYGYTF.

The rearrangement uses TRBV7-2 and TRBJ1-1; D is possibly TRBD1 (6 bases). Germline assignment: CDR1 SGHTA and CDR2 FQGNSA. The CDR3 extends over 15 amino acids. V was shortened by 2 bases and J by 1 base, with 11 bases between the two germline ends. CDR3 in DNA: TGTGCCAGCAGCTTACCGCAGGGACAGAACACTGAAGCTTTCTTT. Translating it yields CASSLPQGQNTEAFF.

In this sample, this clone turned up once. The J gene is TRBJ1-1, the V gene TRBV6-5; possibly TRBD1 for D (5 bases). In germline, CDR1 is MNHEY, CDR2 SVGAGI. Trimming removed 7 bases from V and 0 bases from J, with 12 bases in between. CDR3 length equals 14 residues. This CDR3 is CASKSGGVNTEAFF. The CDR3 DNA reads as TGTGCCAGCAAGAGCGGGGGAGTGAACACTGAAGCTTTCTTT.

The chain recombines TRBV27 with TRBJ2-7; 14 positions agree with TRBD2. This CDR3 is built from 15 residues. Germline values: CDR1 MNHEY, CDR2 SMNVEV (reference sequence). V dropped 5 bases and J dropped 5; count of bases not matched to a gene: 5. CDR3 DNA: TGTGCCAGCAGTAACCGACTAGCGGGGGGGCACGAGCAGTACTTC. Translated: CASSNRLAGGHEQYF.

Here the CDR3 reads CASSSLAGGLWDTQYF. The CDR3 DNA sequence: TGTGCCAGCAGCTCCCTAGCGGGGGGGCTGTGGGATACGCAGTATTTT. V and J are TRBV7-2 and TRBJ2-3; 12 bases align to TRBD2. This CDR3 has 16 amino acids. J lost 6 bases, V lost 4 bases, and 8 bases had no gene match. Per the germline V gene, CDR1 is SGHTA and CDR2 is FQGNSA. Using reference TRBV7-2 and TRBJ2-3 for the parts outside the CDR3, the full variable domain is GAGVSQSPSNKVTEKGKDVELRCDPISGHTALYWYRQSLGQGLEFLIYFQGNSAPDKSGLPSDRFSAERTGGSVSTLTIQRTQQEDSAVYLCASSSLAGGLWDTQYFGPGTRLTVL.